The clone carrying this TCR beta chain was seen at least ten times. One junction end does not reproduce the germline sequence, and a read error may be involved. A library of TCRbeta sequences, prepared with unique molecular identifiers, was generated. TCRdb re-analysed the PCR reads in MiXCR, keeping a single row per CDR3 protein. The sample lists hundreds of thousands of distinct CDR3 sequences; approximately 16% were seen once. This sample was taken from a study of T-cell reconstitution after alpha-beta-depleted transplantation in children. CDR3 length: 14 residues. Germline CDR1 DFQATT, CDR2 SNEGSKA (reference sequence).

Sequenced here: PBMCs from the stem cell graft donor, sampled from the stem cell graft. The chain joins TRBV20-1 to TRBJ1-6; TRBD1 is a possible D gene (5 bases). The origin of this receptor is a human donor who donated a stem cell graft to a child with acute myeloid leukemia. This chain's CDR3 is CSARAGAYNSPLHF. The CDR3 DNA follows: TGCAGTGCTAGAGCTGGGGCCTACAATTCACCCCTCCACTTT.